This T cell receptor (beta chain) was observed in a study of OX40 agonist ivuxolimab in advanced cancers. Study background: Patients in dose escalation had liver, melanoma, kidney or head and neck cancers.

The CDR3 consists of 15 residues. CDR1 and CDR2 (germline): LGHNA, YSLEER. Profiling relied on immunoSEQ multiplex PCR, and the TCRdb table lists in-frame clones only, not all of them. Of around 86,000 clones in the sample, around 93% are singletons; the top ten hold 13% to 15%. The receptor was derived from an adult with an advanced solid tumor such as melanoma, head and neck, liver or kidney cancer. This chain links TRBV4-3 with TRBJ2-5, with 8 bases aligning to TRBD2. With the DNA end fitting TRBJ2-7 better, the J assignment may be wrong. Sequenced material: CD4+ or CD8+ T cells sorted from blood, taken in a trial of the OX40 agonist ivuxolimab. The chain's CDR3 is CASSQGLAPTYEQYF. The CDR3 DNA follows: TGCGCCAGCAGCCAAGGACTAGCGCCGACCTACGAGCAGTACTTC.